This T cell receptor beta chain was profiled in a study of T cells in localized non-small cell lung cancer. Study results and caveats: Longer overall survival was associated with a higher density of T cells in the blood. Among the top 100 tumor clones, a median about 60 appeared in adjacent lung. Sequencing involved a lone tumor region, leaving heterogeneity possible. Tumor showed lower T cell clonality than uninvolved adjacent lung, where it was highest.

Here immunoSEQ multiplex PCR was the method, and the copy in TCRdb shows in-frame clones only, minus some. Counted here are around 30,000 clones, approximately 94% occurring once; the ten biggest clones make up roughly 0.73%. The V and J ends lost 6 bases and 0 bases respectively, with 12 bases between them. Per the germline V gene, CDR1 is MNHNS and CDR2 is SASEGT. CDR3 size: 14 residues. Of note for this clone: Its antigen is unknown.

Source: peripheral blood, taken before any cancer treatment. The receptor was derived from a woman aged 40 to 75 with stage I lung adenocarcinoma. This chain links TRBV6-1 with TRBJ2-7; D tentatively reads TRBD1 or TRBD2 (5 bases each). CDR3 nucleotides: TGTGCCAGCAGCCAATGGGGGTACTCCTACGAGCAGTACTTC. As protein: CASSQWGYSYEQYF.